This T cell receptor beta chain was sequenced for a study of T cell responses to AZD1222 COVID-19 vaccine. Study-wide context: Whether given at about 4 or about 12 weeks, second doses were pooled.

With respect to this clone: Its specificity is unknown.

General observations from the study: Recipients of AZD1222 seropositive at baseline numbered only six or seven. None of the repertoires were sampled until the peak T cell response had passed.

This CDR3 has 12 residues. Germline V gene sequence: CDR1 SGHRS, CDR2 YFSETQ. Trimming cost V 4 bases and J 7 bases, with 12 bases left between them. Produced via immunoSEQ multiplex PCR; TCRdb's table is partial and in-frame only. The sample has roughly 130,000 clones, 75% to 90% seen once; the top ten hold 1.5%. The chain recombines TRBV5-1 with TRBJ2-7; TRBD2 might be the D (5 bases). This sequence was found in an adult in good health. The sample here was peripheral blood, taken on day 0 of AZD1222 vaccination. The CDR3 nucleotides are TGCGCCAGCAGCGAGGGCTACGGGGAGCAGTACTTC. This gives the protein CASSEGYGEQYF.